This T cell receptor beta chain was captured in a study of cytomegalovirus exposure and HLA in healthy donors. 60 Vbeta and 13 Jbeta primers were used in PCR. Repertoires were generated with immunoSEQ multiplex PCR, while TCRdb's copy carries only in-frame clones and drops some. The data hold approximately 140,000 clones, with 61% observed a single time. On this clone: The antigen is unknown.

Study outcomes and limitations: Several V segments, TRBV6-2 and TRBV6-3 among them, could not be told apart and were dropped. According to the study, around 150 TCR beta chains were cytomegalovirus-associated. Three CMV-associated chains were confirmed in vitro to be specific for CMV antigens. Several of the most significant clusters were apparently associated with common viral pathogens in a later analysis.

Germline CDR1 and CDR2: SGHDT and YYEEEE. With V trimmed by 4 bases and J by 4 bases, 10 bases remained unmatched. The length of the CDR3 is 16 residues. Sequenced sample: PBMCs. The gene calls are TRBV5-6 and TRBJ2-2; 7 bases map to TRBD1. The source of this sequence is a male donor in good health and CMV-seronegative. CDR3 nucleotide sequence: TGTGCCAGCAGCCCCTTGGACAACAGGGGCACCGGGGAGCTGTTTTTT. It is translated as CASSPLDNRGTGELFF.